This entry lists 32 T cell receptor beta chains sequenced from one sample in a study of neurological immune-mediated disorders. TCRdb fed the 5' RACE reads into MiXCR, producing one record per CDR3 protein. The data contain roughly 61,000 distinct CDR3 sequences, about 24% of them singletons. The time point denotes: technical triplicate 2. Sequenced material: PBMCs. All receptors derive from a man aged 60-69 years with HTLV-1-associated myelopathy (HAM/TSP).

This clonotype was seen many times. The chain employs TRBV14 and TRBJ2-3; the D is unclear. V lost 4 bases to trimming and J lost 4 bases, with 6 bases between them. CDR3 length equals 12 residues. Germline lookup yields CDR1 SGHDN and CDR2 FVKESK. The chain's CDR3 is CASSPRPDTQYF. CDR3 bases: TGTGCCAGCAGCCCAAGACCAGATACGCAGTATTTT.

The chain is built from TRBV10-3 and TRBJ2-1; 10 nucleotides agree with TRBD2. V dropped 2 bases and J dropped 8; count of bases not matched to a gene: 3. CDR1 is ENHRY, CDR2 SYGVKD, per germline. CDR3 length equals 14 residues. CDR3 DNA: TGTGCCATCAGTGAGGTAGCGGGAGGTGATGAGCAGTTCTTC. It encodes CAISEVAGGDEQFF.

At least ten counts were recorded for this clonotype. The gene calls are TRBV30 and TRBJ1-4; no clear D gene. Trimming took off 3 bases at V and 3 bases at J, with 20 bases between the two ends. The CDR3 totals 17 residues. The V gene's germline CDR1 is GTSNPN and CDR2 SVGIG (reference sequence). CDR3 sequence reads: CAWRNIDGHVANEKLFF. CDR3 sequence (DNA): TGTGCCTGGAGGAACATTGACGGCCATGTAGCTAATGAAAAACTGTTTTTT.

This clonotype was seen repeatedly, ten times or more. The chain recombines TRBV20-1 with TRBJ2-1; a possible D gene is TRBD2 (6 bases). Deletions cut 0 bases from V and 0 bases from J, with 12 bases between. The germline gives CDR1 DFQATT, CDR2 SNEGSKA (reference sequence). There are 16 residues in the CDR3. The CDR3 bases are TGCAGTGCTAGAGATCTGCGGGAAGGCTCCTACAATGAGCAGTTCTTC. This codes for CSARDLREGSYNEQFF.

The chain employs TRBV20-1 and TRBJ1-5, with a tentative D call TRBD1 (6 bases). CDR3 length: 14 residues. Germline CDR1 is DFQATT and CDR2 is SNEGSKA (reference sequence). Trimming took 3 bases from V and 1 from J, leaving 10 bases between them. The CDR3 bases are TGCAGTGCTAGTCCAGGGGAGAGCAATCAGCCCCAGCATTTT. It yields the protein CSASPGESNQPQHF.

This clonotype was observed many times. This chain connects TRBV27 to TRBJ1-2; D uncertain. The CDR3 has 15 amino acids. V dropped 4 bases and J dropped 0 bases, with 12 bases sitting between them. CDR1 and CDR2 from the germline V gene are MNHEY and SMNVEV (reference sequence). The CDR3 is CASSSSGGSNYGYTF. In DNA, the CDR3 is TGTGCCAGCAGTTCGTCGGGCGGTTCTAACTATGGCTACACCTTC.

By share, this clonotype counts as medium-sized. The chain has TRBV25-1 and TRBJ2-7; no reliable D call. The CDR3 covers 13 residues. Germline V gene sequence: CDR1 MGHDK, CDR2 SYGVNS. V was shortened by 2 bases and J by 5 bases, with 10 bases between the two germline ends. CDR3 DNA sequence: TGTGCCAGCAGTGAAAGGAACCGCCACGAGCAGTACTTC. It yields the protein CASSERNRHEQYF.

V usage is TRBV15 and J usage is TRBJ2-5; D might be TRBD1 or TRBD2, each matching 6 bases. There are 15 residues in the CDR3. Germline loops: CDR1 LNHNV, CDR2 YYDKDF (reference sequence). V lost 2 bases and J 2 bases, leaving 12 bases between the germline ends. The DNA of the CDR3 is TGTGCCACCAGCAGATCAGTAGGGGGGCAAGAGACCCAGTACTTC. Translated, it gives CATSRSVGGQETQYF.

This clonotype has at least ten counts. V and J are TRBV12-3 or TRBV12-4 and TRBJ2-7; 7 nucleotides line up with TRBD2. The CDR3 is made up of 15 amino acids. J was trimmed by 2 bases and V by 5 bases; bases with no gene match: 9. CDR3 sequence: CASSPQAGSAYEQYF. DNA of the CDR3: TGTGCCAGCAGTCCGCAAGCGGGAAGTGCCTACGAGCAGTACTTC.

Many counts were recorded for this clonotype. The rearrangement joins TRBV20-1 to TRBJ1-2; D is possibly TRBD1 (6 bases). In germline, CDR1 is DFQATT, CDR2 SNEGSKA (reference sequence). The CDR3 extends over 15 amino acids. V lost 0 bases, J lost 2 bases, and 13 bases lay in between. The CDR3 sequence: CSAREPGHPNYGYTF. In DNA, the CDR3 is TGCAGTGCTAGAGAACCGGGACATCCCAACTATGGCTACACCTTC.

This clonotype has at least ten counts. The rearrangement uses TRBV28 and TRBJ2-3, with D perhaps being TRBD1 or TRBD2 (5 bases each). CDR1 and CDR2 (germline): MDHEN, SYDVKM. The CDR3 runs to 14 residues. The ends were cut back, 6 bases at V and 2 bases at J, with 12 bases in the middle. The CDR3 DNA reads TGTGCCAGCAGCCCGGGACCCATCACAGATACGCAGTATTTT. It translates to CASSPGPITDTQYF. The full variable domain, rest sourced from reference TRBV28 and TRBJ2-3, is DVKVTQSSRYLVKRTGEKVFLECVQDMDHENMFWYRQDPGLGLRLIYFSYDVKMKEKGDIPEGYSVSREKKERFSLILESASTNQTSMYLCASSPGPITDTQYFGPGTRLTVL.

Many counts were recorded for this clonotype. The chain links TRBV7-8 to TRBJ2-7; 7 bases match TRBD1. Trimming at V came to 5 bases and at J to 6 bases, leaving 13 bases not matched to a gene. Germline CDR1 and CDR2: SGHVS and FQNEAQ. This CDR3 comprises 15 residues. CDR3 residues: CASSSIVKGAGEQYF. CDR3 sequence (DNA): TGTGCCAGCAGCAGCATAGTAAAGGGGGCGGGCGAGCAGTACTTC.

At least ten counts were recorded for this clonotype. This chain joins TRBV18 and TRBJ2-7; D is unresolved. The length of the CDR3 is 12 residues. Germline CDR1 and CDR2: KGHSH and LQKENI. V was cut by 3 bases and J by 7 bases, with 10 bases left in between. The CDR3 bases are TGTGCCAGCTCACCGTTTGGTAAAGAGCAGTACTTC. Encoded protein: CASSPFGKEQYF.

The rearrangement links TRBV5-1 to TRBJ2-1; no definite D call. Trimming took 3 bases from V and 7 from J, leaving 8 bases between them. Looked up from germline, CDR1 is SGHRS and CDR2 is YFSETQ. This CDR3 region has 12 residues. In DNA, the CDR3 is TGCGCCAGCAGCTGGAATGGGAATGAGCAGTTCTTC. This sequence encodes CASSWNGNEQFF.

This clonotype was observed many times. The chain links TRBV12-3 or TRBV12-4 to TRBJ1-2, with a possible D match to TRBD1 (5 bases). The germline V and J ends were trimmed by 0 bases and 4 bases, with 9 bases remaining between them. This CDR3 is built from 14 residues. As DNA, the CDR3 is TGTGCCAGCAGTTTAGCAGGGGACTCCTATGGCTACACCTTC. Residues: CASSLAGDSYGYTF.

The V call is TRBV5-1, the J call TRBJ2-1; D is perhaps TRBD2 (6 bases). Trimming took 4 bases from V and 6 from J, leaving 11 bases between them. The CDR3 totals 13 residues. CDR1 is SGHRS, CDR2 YFSETQ, per germline. CDR3 sequence reads: CASSGGLVNEQFF. The CDR3 DNA is TGCGCCAGCAGCGGGGGACTGGTCAATGAGCAGTTCTTC.

This clonotype was recorded many times. The chain joins TRBV6-2 or TRBV6-3 to TRBJ1-5; D is unclear. The CDR3 has 12 residues. Trimming left V 2 bases short and J 6 bases short, with 5 bases between. Germline CDR1 MNHEY, CDR2 SVGEGT. This chain's CDR3 is CASSYVGQPQHF. The CDR3 DNA follows: TGTGCCAGCAGTTACGTGGGTCAGCCCCAGCATTTT.

The chain uses TRBV4-1 and TRBJ2-7, with D possibly TRBD1 on 6 matching bases. The ends were cut back, 0 bases at V and 5 bases at J, with 14 bases in the middle. The CDR3 spans 15 residues. Germline V lookup: CDR1 MGHRA, CDR2 YSYEKL. CDR3 residues: CASSQDAQGSDEQYF. The CDR3 DNA is TGCGCCAGCAGCCAAGATGCTCAGGGGTCCGACGAGCAGTACTTC.

The rearrangement joins TRBV11-2 to TRBJ1-1; TRBD1 aligns across 7 bases. CDR1 SGHAT and CDR2 FQNNGV come from the germline V gene. J lost 4 bases, V lost 6 bases, and 5 bases had no gene match. This CDR3 is 13 amino acids long. CDR3 sequence reads: CASSDRVITEAFF. In DNA, the CDR3 is TGTGCCAGCAGTGACAGGGTGATCACTGAAGCTTTCTTT.

This clonotype appeared many times. The chain has TRBV5-1 and TRBJ2-3, with D perhaps matching TRBD1 or TRBD2 (6 bases each). Germline V gene data show CDR1 as SGHRS and CDR2 as YFSETQ. CDR3 length equals 15 residues. Trimming cost V 4 bases and J 9 bases, with 21 bases left between them. CDR3 residues: CASSLTGLTGVTQYF. Written as DNA, the CDR3 is TGCGCCAGCAGCCTGACAGGCCTAACGGGAGTCACGCAGTATTTT.

This clonotype was picked up many times. The rearrangement joins TRBV5-1 to TRBJ2-1; TRBD2 aligns across 10 bases. Germline assignment: CDR1 SGHRS and CDR2 YFSETQ. Trimming at V came to 4 bases and at J to 7 bases, leaving 8 bases not matched to a gene. The CDR3 is 15 residues long. In DNA, the CDR3 is TGCGCCAGCAGCCCTTCTAGCGGGAGTATGAATGAGCAGTTCTTC. Its translation is CASSPSSGSMNEQFF.

This clonotype was detected many times. The chain employs TRBV20-1 and TRBJ2-3; 12 bases are shared with TRBD2. The J segment lost 4 bases and the V segment lost 4 bases, leaving 3 bases of the junction unmatched. CDR3 length: 14 amino acids. Germline V CDR1 and CDR2: DFQATT, SNEGSKA (reference sequence). In nucleotides, the CDR3 is TGCAGTGCTACCCCTAGCGGGAGGGCAGATACGCAGTATTTT. As protein: CSATPSGRADTQYF.

There are many counts of this clonotype. In DNA, the CDR3 is TGCGCCAGCAGCTACCCGGGACAAATTCCCCAGCCCCAGCATTTT. Amino acid sequence: CASSYPGQIPQPQHF. The gene calls are TRBV5-1 and TRBJ1-5, with a tentative D call TRBD1 (6 bases). CDR3 length: 15 residues. CDR1 is SGHRS and CDR2 is YFSETQ in the germline V gene. V lost 3 bases to trimming and J lost 7 bases, with 17 bases between them.

There are many counts of this clonotype. This rearrangement joins TRBV4-1 to TRBJ1-5; no definite D call. The V and J ends lost 1 base and 0 bases respectively, with 4 bases between them. This CDR3 has 14 residues. Germline lookup yields CDR1 MGHRA and CDR2 YSYEKL. CDR3 nucleotide sequence: TGCGCCAGCAGCCAAGCTGCTAGCAATCAGCCCCAGCATTTT. Its translation is CASSQAASNQPQHF.

The chain uses TRBV7-3 and TRBJ2-1; D ambiguous. Germline-derived CDR1 and CDR2 are SGHTA and FQGTGA. V was clipped by 5 bases and J by 4 bases, with 24 bases between them. The CDR3 runs to 18 residues. The CDR3 region has the DNA TGTGCCAGCAGCAATCCACCCCCTCCACAGATCTTATACAATGAGCAGTTCTTC. Translating it yields CASSNPPPPQILYNEQFF.

The chain carries TRBV28 and TRBJ2-7, with TRBD1 identical over 7 bases. The CDR3 sequence is 15 residues long. CDR1 is MDHEN, CDR2 SYDVKM, per germline. J was trimmed by 0 bases and V by 5 bases; bases with no gene match: 7. The CDR3 sequence: CASSPWDSNSYEQYF. As DNA, the CDR3 is TGTGCCAGCAGTCCCTGGGACAGCAACTCCTACGAGCAGTACTTC. The whole variable domain, remainder taken from reference TRBV28 and TRBJ2-7, is DVKVTQSSRYLVKRTGEKVFLECVQDMDHENMFWYRQDPGLGLRLIYFSYDVKMKEKGDIPEGYSVSREKKERFSLILESASTNQTSMYLCASSPWDSNSYEQYFGPGTRLTVT.

This chain uses TRBV20-1 with TRBJ2-1; TRBD2 agrees at 8 bases. J gave up 8 bases and V 6 bases, and 15 bases lay outside the gene matches. Germline V CDR1 and CDR2: DFQATT, SNEGSKA (reference sequence). There are 15 residues in the CDR3. The CDR3 sequence: CSARTAAGARDEQFF. The CDR3 bases are TGCAGTGCCAGGACTGCAGCGGGAGCTAGAGATGAGCAGTTCTTC.

At least ten counts were recorded for this clonotype. V and J are TRBV12-3 or TRBV12-4 and TRBJ1-5; TRBD1 is a possible D gene (5 bases). Trimming removed 7 bases at V and 2 bases at J, with 9 bases between. The CDR3 spans 13 residues. The CDR3, as DNA: TGTGCCAGCAAAATGGGGGGCAATCAGCCCCAGCATTTT. It codes for CASKMGGNQPQHF.

This clonotype came up many times. At one of its ends the junction is not consistent with the germline gene, which may arise from a read error. V usage is TRBV20-1 and J usage is TRBJ1-5; TRBD1 agrees at 8 bases. CDR1 is DFQATT and CDR2 is SNEGSKA in the germline V gene (reference sequence). This CDR3 region has 14 residues. In DNA form, the CDR3 reads TGCAGTGCTGGACAGGGTCAGAGCAATCAGCCCCAGCGTTTT. Amino acid sequence: CSAGQGQSNQPQRF.

This clonotype was counted between two and nine times. The genes are TRBV10-1 and TRBJ2-1, with D possibly being TRBD2 (5 bases). The V gene's germline CDR1 is WNHNN and CDR2 SYGVQD (reference sequence). This CDR3 region has 14 residues. V was clipped by 3 bases and J by 9 bases, with 15 bases between them. CDR3 sequence: CASSDTRLTGEQFF. The CDR3 nucleotides read TGCGCCAGCAGTGATACCCGACTAACGGGTGAGCAGTTCTTC.

This clonotype was recorded a few times. The rearrangement uses TRBV5-1 and TRBJ2-1; D perhaps matches TRBD2 (6 bases). The V end lost 0 bases, the J end lost 7 bases, and 14 bases lay between the germline ends. The CDR3 extends over 15 amino acids. Germline V gives CDR1 SGHRS, CDR2 YFSETQ. The CDR3 here is CASSLEAGSLNEQFF. CDR3 DNA sequence: TGCGCCAGCAGCTTGGAGGCGGGGAGTTTAAATGAGCAGTTCTTC.

The V gene is TRBV5-1, the J gene TRBJ2-7; D not resolved. CDR1 and CDR2 (germline): SGHRS, YFSETQ. Trimming stripped 5 bases from V and 5 bases from J, with 20 bases between. This CDR3 has 15 residues. The CDR3 loop is CASSKNPPALDEQYF. The CDR3 DNA reads as TGCGCCAGCAGTAAGAACCCACCGGCGCTGGACGAGCAGTACTTC.